This T cell receptor beta chain was identified in a study of human T cells and chemical hapten exposure. V gave up 4 bases and J gave up 4 bases, with 3 bases separating them. CDR3 length equals 11 residues. A single record per CDR3 protein comes from TCRdb applying MiXCR to the RACE reads. Counted here are about 52,000 distinct CDR3 sequences, 8.5% to 10% occurring once; the ten biggest clones make up more than 9%. Time point given: pre-sensitization, week 0. Sample treatment: therapeutic diphenylcyclopropenone sensitization with weekly scalp DPC. Extraction yielded total RNA from whole blood (unfractionated).

The sequence was collected from a woman aged 25 to 39 with alopecia areata. Some clones in this sample may be carry-over from other donors' samples. The sample was whole blood, taken in connection with sensitization to the hapten diphenylcyclopropenone (DPC). V gene TRBV12-3 or TRBV12-4 combines with J gene TRBJ2-3, with D uncertain. This CDR3 reads CASSCSDTQYF. The CDR3 region has the DNA TGTGCCAGCAGTTGTTCAGATACGCAGTATTTT.